This T cell receptor (beta chain) was observed in a study of blood T cells in healthy people across ages. Study-level findings and limits: In the absence of known donor CMV status, changes in expanded clonotypes were possibly confounded. Long-lived donors exceeded aged donors in naive CD4+ cells and diversity.

This clonotype was seen more than once but under ten times. Its antigen is as yet unknown. For the second PCR, which ran for roughly 6 to 11 cycles, a sample-barcoded 5' primer and a J-beta primer mix were used. TCRdb itself ran the 5' RACE reads through MiXCR, one entry per CDR3 protein. This sample carries 1.8 million or so distinct CDR3 sequences, roughly 43% of them seen once, and the ten largest clones take more than 20%. The sample consisted of blood. The clonotype was recovered from a human donor in good health.

This CDR3 is CATTNLNNEQFF. The CDR3 DNA is TGTGCCACCACGAATCTAAACAATGAGCAGTTCTTC. The V gene is TRBV2, the J gene TRBJ2-1; unclear D gene. The CDR3 is 12 amino acids. The V gene's germline CDR1 is SNHLY and CDR2 FYNNEI. V lost 10 bases and J 5 bases, leaving 12 bases between the germline ends.